Following are 7 T cell receptor beta chains from one sample sequenced in a study of T cell repertoires in aging, cancer and after chemotherapy. A mixed TRB-A/B primer pool amplified rearranged TRB by multiplex touch-down PCR. MiXCR, applied by TCRdb to the multiplex PCR reads, yields one record per CDR3 protein. This table has 8,500 to 10,000 distinct CDR3 sequences, around 34% appearing once. Peripheral blood genomic DNA, not sorted cells or RNA, was the template. Sequences were obtained from blood. Receptors were obtained from a human donor in good health. The donor label of this sample is uncertain.

This clonotype qualifies as medium-sized. The chain carries TRBV12-3 or TRBV12-4 and TRBJ2-6; a possible D gene is TRBD1 (5 bases). The V gene lost 4 bases and the J gene lost 0 bases, with 7 bases spanning the gap. The CDR3 has 15 residues. CDR3 in DNA: TGTGCCAGCAGTTCAGGGAACTCTGGGGCCAACGTCCTGACTTTC. This encodes CASSSGNSGANVLTF.

This clonotype turned up a few times. V is TRBV12-3 or TRBV12-4 and J is TRBJ2-5; 16 nucleotides agree with TRBD2. This CDR3 has 17 residues. J gave up 5 bases and V 6 bases, and 9 bases lay outside the gene matches. The CDR3 sequence is CASSTGTSGGALETQYF. CDR3 in DNA: TGTGCCAGCAGCACCGGGACTAGCGGGGGGGCCCTCGAGACCCAGTACTTC.

In its sample, this clonotype is medium-sized. The J gene is TRBJ1-1, the V gene TRBV29-1, with D tentatively TRBD1 (5 bases). Germline values: CDR1 SQVTM, CDR2 ANQGSEA. The CDR3 has 17 amino acids. Trimming left V 1 base short and J 3 bases short, with 21 bases between. The CDR3 here is CSVEGQFEGRGDTEAFF. In nucleotides, the CDR3 is TGCAGCGTTGAAGGACAGTTTGAGGGTAGGGGTGACACTGAAGCTTTCTTT.

This clonotype was observed a few times. This chain uses TRBV27 with TRBJ1-6; tentatively, D is TRBD1 (5 bases). This CDR3 spans 15 amino acids. The V and J ends lost 2 bases and 6 bases respectively, with 11 bases between them. Germline CDR1 MNHEY, CDR2 SMNVEV (reference sequence). The CDR3 DNA is TGTGCCAGCAGTTTACTCCCAGGGCTTAATTCACCCCTCCACTTT. Translated, it gives CASSLLPGLNSPLHF.

This clonotype was detected a few times. The CDR3 spells CASSLTGNTEAFF. In DNA, the CDR3 is TGTGCCAGCTCACTGACAGGGAACACTGAAGCTTTCTTT. The chain combines TRBV18 with TRBJ1-1; TRBD1 might be the D (6 bases). V gave up 4 bases and J gave up 1 base, with 7 bases separating them. The CDR3 contains 13 residues. In germline, CDR1 is KGHSH, CDR2 LQKENI.

The chain employs TRBV5-1 and TRBJ2-1, with D maybe TRBD2 (5 bases). Trimming removed 4 bases at V and 8 bases at J, with 19 bases between. Germline loops: CDR1 SGHRS, CDR2 YFSETQ. The length of the CDR3 is 15 residues. The CDR3 reads CASSPGGPRIDEQFF. CDR3 nucleotide sequence: TGCGCCAGCAGCCCGGGCGGGCCGCGCATTGATGAGCAGTTCTTC. Drawing the rest from reference TRBV5-1 and TRBJ2-1, the complete variable domain is KAGVTQTPRYLIKTRGQQVTLSCSPISGHRSVSWYQQTPGQGLQFLFEYFSETQRNKGNFPGRFSGRQFSNSRSEMNVSTLELGDSALYLCASSPGGPRIDEQFFGPGTRLTVL.

This clonotype showed up just a few times. The CDR3 nucleotides are TGCGCCAGCAGGCGAGCGGGGGTTAGCACAGATACGCAGTATTTT. Protein: CASRRAGVSTDTQYF. This chain joins TRBV5-1 and TRBJ2-3; 8 bases map to TRBD2. This CDR3 comprises 15 residues. Losses at the gene ends were 5 bases for V and 0 bases for J; bases not matched to a gene: 5. Germline V gives CDR1 SGHRS, CDR2 YFSETQ.